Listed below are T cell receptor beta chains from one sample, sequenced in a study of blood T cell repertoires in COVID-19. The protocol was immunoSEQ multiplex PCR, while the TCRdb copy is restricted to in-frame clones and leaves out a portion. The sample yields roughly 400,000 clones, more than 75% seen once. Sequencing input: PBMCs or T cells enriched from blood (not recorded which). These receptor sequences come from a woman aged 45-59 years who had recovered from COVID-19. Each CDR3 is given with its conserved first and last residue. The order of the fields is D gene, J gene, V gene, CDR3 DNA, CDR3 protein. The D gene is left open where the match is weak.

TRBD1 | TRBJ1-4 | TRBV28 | TGTGCCAGCAGTGGAGCCGGGACAGGGGTCGGCAATGAAAAACTGTTTTTT | CASSGAGTGVGNEKLFF
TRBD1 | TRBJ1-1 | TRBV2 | TGTGCCAGCAGGGGGACAGCGGCAGCTTTCTTT | CASRGTAAAFF
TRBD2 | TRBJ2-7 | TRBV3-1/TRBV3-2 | TGTGCCAGCAGCCGCTCGACTAGCGGGGTTTTAAGCGAGCAGTACTTC | CASSRSTSGVLSEQYF
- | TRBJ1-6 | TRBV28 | TGTGCCAGCAGCCCCCCTGGGGGGTATGGTTCACCCCTCCACTTT | CASSPPGGYGSPLHF
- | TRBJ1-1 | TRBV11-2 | TGTGCCAGCAGCTTGAATCGGGAGCCATCAGCTTTCTTT | CASSLNREPSAFF
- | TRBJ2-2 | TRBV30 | TGTGCCTGGAAACAAATAGACAGGAACACCGGGGAGCTGTTTTTT | CAWKQIDRNTGELFF
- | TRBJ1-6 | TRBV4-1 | TGCGCCAGCAGCCAATATTATCAGGGGAATTCACCCCTCCACTTT | CASSQYYQGNSPLHF
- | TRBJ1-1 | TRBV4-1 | TGCGCCAGCAGCCAAGGAACGAGAATGAACACTGAAGCTTTCTTT | CASSQGTRMNTEAFF
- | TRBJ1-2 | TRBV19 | TGTGCCAGTAAGCGGTCGGGTGGCTACACCTTC | CASKRSGGYTF
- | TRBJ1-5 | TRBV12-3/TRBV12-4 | TGTGCCAGCGCCAGGGTCGGCGACCAGCCCCAGCATTTT | CASARVGDQPQHF
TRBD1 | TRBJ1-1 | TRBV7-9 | TGTGCCAGCAGCCGATCGACAGGGGTGGACACTGAAGCTTTCTTT | CASSRSTGVDTEAFF
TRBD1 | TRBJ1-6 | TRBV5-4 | TGTGCCAGCAGCTTGTTATTATCGGGACAGTTCAATTCACCCCTCCACTTT | CASSLLLSGQFNSPLHF
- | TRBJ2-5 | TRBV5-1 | TGCGCCAGCAGCTTGGAGGCCAGGGTTGAGGAGACCCAGTACTTC | CASSLEARVEETQYF
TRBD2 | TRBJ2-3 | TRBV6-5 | TGTGCCAGCAGCTACGGGGGGACAGATACGCAGTATTTT | CASSYGGTDTQYF
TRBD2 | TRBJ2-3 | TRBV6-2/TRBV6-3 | TGTGCCAGCAGTTACTATGGACTAGCGGGGGGGTCAGATACGCAGTATTTT | CASSYYGLAGGSDTQYF
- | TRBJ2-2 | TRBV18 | TGTGCCAGCTCACCATTTAGCGGCACCGGGGAGCTGTTTTTT | CASSPFSGTGELFF
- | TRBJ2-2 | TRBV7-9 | TGTGCCAGCAGCTTAGCAGGGGCCGGGGAGCTGTTTTTT | CASSLAGAGELFF
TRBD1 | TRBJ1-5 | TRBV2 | TGTGGAAGCAGCGGGACAGTTAGCAATCAGCCCCAGCATTTT | CGSSGTVSNQPQHF
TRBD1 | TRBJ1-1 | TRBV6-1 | TGTGCCAGCAGTGAAGGGGCAGGGGGGAACACTGAAGCTTTCTTT | CASSEGAGGNTEAFF
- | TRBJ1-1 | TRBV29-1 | TGCAGCGTTGAACAAGCCATGAACACTGAAGCTTTCTTT | CSVEQAMNTEAFF
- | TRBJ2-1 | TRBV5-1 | TGCGCCAGCAGCTTGTCTGCGAACTCCTACAATGAGCAGTTCTTC | CASSLSANSYNEQFF
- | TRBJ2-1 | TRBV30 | TGTGCCTGGAGTGTGCAGGGGTATTACTACAATGAGCAGTTCTTC | CAWSVQGYYYNEQFF
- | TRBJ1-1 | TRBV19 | TGTGCCAGTAGTATCGGGGTAGAAACTGAAGCTTTCTTT | CASSIGVETEAFF
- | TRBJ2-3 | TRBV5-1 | TGCGCCAGCTGCCGTCTTCCGGACAAGTCCACAGATACGCAGTATTTT | CASCRLPDKSTDTQYF
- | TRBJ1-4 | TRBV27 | TGTGCCAGCAGTTTTGAACGAAAATCACTAGGTGAAAAACTGTTTTTT | CASSFERKSLGEKLFF
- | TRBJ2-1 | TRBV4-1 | TGCGCCAGCAGCCAAGATGTTAGGAGGGCTGGCTCCTACAATGAGCAGTTCTTC | CASSQDVRRAGSYNEQFF
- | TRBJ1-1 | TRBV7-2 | TGTGCCAGCAGCTTCTTAGGGGAATCAGGATACACTGAAGCTTTCTTT | CASSFLGESGYTEAFF
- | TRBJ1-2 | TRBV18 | TGTGCCAGCTCACCAGGGGCGGGGACCTATGGCTACACCTTC | CASSPGAGTYGYTF
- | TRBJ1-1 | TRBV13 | TGTGCCAGCAGCTTAGCGGTGCGGGTTGAAGCTTTCTTT | CASSLAVRVEAFF
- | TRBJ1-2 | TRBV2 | TGTGCCAGCGTCGGAGGCAGGGGCCGGGCCTATGGCTACACCTTC | CASVGGRGRAYGYTF